What follows describes a single T cell receptor beta chain. This clone was observed once. Per-base qualities were not stored, and no clone one base away is much larger. The germline ends are 15 bases apart after V is trimmed by 3 bases and J by 6 bases. Per the germline V gene, SGHTA is the CDR1 and FQGNSA is the CDR2. From the cysteine through the phenylalanine, the CDR3 covers 15 amino acids. Only the CDR3 DNA stays, 45 bases, in frame from base 1. This specimen comes from a study of graft-versus-host responses after intestinal transplantation (dated by TCRdb to the early 2020s). Background on the whole study: The transplants that recipients received were multivisceral, liver-intestinal, or isolated intestinal. Bulk TCR-beta CDR3 sequencing was used to track graft-versus-host and host-versus-graft alloreactive T cell clones in the graft, circulation and bone marrow after intestinal transplantation. Of the roughly 24 intestinal transplant recipients enrolled in the cohort, one of whom was a retransplant, a few patients without pretransplant specimens were excluded. To identify alloreactive clones, pre-transplant mixed lymphocyte reaction products were sequenced and compared with unstimulated pre-transplant donor and recipient T cells. Donor T cell macrochimerism was defined as a peak of at least 4% donor T cells among recipient peripheral blood mononuclear cells. All recipients received anti-thymocyte globulin induction followed by maintenance tacrolimus and steroids for approximately 3 years. Rather than being sequenced by the commercial service, samples from three later patients were sequenced in-house on an Illumina MiSeq and processed with MiXCR. The research as a whole found: GvH clones were detected in recipient bone marrow, and some appeared earlier in ileal mucosa or blood, consistent with an intestinal mucosal origin. In patients with donor T cell macrochimerism, the allografts had high GvH to HvG T cell clonal ratios. Peak levels of circulating GvH clones were associated with declines in HvG clones early after transplant. The relatively low number and heterogeneity of intestinal transplant patients limited the conclusions.

The library was built by means of the immunoSEQ multiplex PCR assay. For most patients, genomic DNA was isolated with the Qiagen DNeasy Blood and Tissue Kit and shipped frozen to Adaptive Biotechnologies for TCR sequencing. High-throughput TCR-beta CDR3 sequencing of genomic DNA from most patients was performed by Adaptive Biotechnologies. Under the source paper's analysis protocol: Adaptive's ImmunoSEQ software was the source of the TCR sequencing data for around 20 patients, while three other patients were processed with MiXCR and VDJtools. To correct CD4 versus CD8 sorting errors, any sequence found in both subsets at a frequency ratio below 5:1 was removed. CDR3 nucleotide sequences shared by donor and recipient were removed because the origin of these sequences could not be assigned. At least 2-fold expansion over unstimulated cells and a minimum CFSE-low frequency of 0.002% (template counts) or 0.001% (read counts) were required for clones to be classified as alloreactive. Clones were considered mappable if detected in sequenced pre-transplant spleen, lymph node, or MLR CFSE-low populations of the donor or recipient. The cumulative frequency of alloreactive clones was calculated as a percentage of all sequences, weighted by copy number. In TCRdb, the immuneACCESS table is reduced to in-frame sequences with V and J assigned. These tables do not hold every clone; where another copy was compared, an unresolved V gene accounts for under half, and the others remain unexplained. The V and J calls and the clone size are those of that table, but D and trimming were determined from the DNA. A total of roughly 21,000 clones appear in this sample, less than 45% of them only once. The ten largest clonotypes hold approximately 1.6% of the sample.

Reading the label with the study, this specimen's time point is: cells obtained before transplantation from donor or recipient. In mixed lymphocyte reactions, 200,000 CFSE-labeled pre-transplant responders were plated with 200,000 irradiated violet-dye-labeled stimulators and cultured for over five days. Proliferating CD3+CD4+CFSE-low and CD3+CD8+CFSE-low responder cells were FACS-sorted on a BD Influx sorter after the mixed lymphocyte reaction. The specimen comprised alloreactive CD8+ T cells from a mixed lymphocyte reaction culture, sampled before intestinal transplant. The label giving this sample's cell subset or site can be read as: CFSE-low proliferating T cells sorted from roughly six-day pre-transplant mixed lymphocyte reaction (GvH or HvG direction). The sequence came from a human patient who received an intestinal transplant. The chain uses TRBV7-2 and TRBJ1-3, with no D gene named confidently. Here is the DNA: TGTGCCAGCAGCTTCTCCGGACCGGCGGCAAACACCATATATTTT. This sequence encodes CASSFSGPAANTIYF.